This TCR beta chain was identified during a study of technical replicates of blood from several donors. The CDR3 length is 15 residues. With 4 bases clipped from V and 3 bases from J, the junction kept 9 bases outside the gene matches. Germline CDR1 reads MDHEN; CDR2 reads SYDVKM. Sequenced by immunoSEQ multiplex PCR; TCRdb stores in-frame clones only, minus some. This sample has 75,000 to 95,000 clones, with 90% to 95% found just once. The sample comprised T cells isolated from PBMCs. The chain links TRBV28 to TRBJ2-7; 7 bases are a match to TRBD1. The source is a human donor in good health. Here the CDR3 DNA reads TGTGCCAGCAGTTCCCACCGGGACAGCCTCTACGAGCAGTACTTC. Translated: CASSSHRDSLYEQYF.